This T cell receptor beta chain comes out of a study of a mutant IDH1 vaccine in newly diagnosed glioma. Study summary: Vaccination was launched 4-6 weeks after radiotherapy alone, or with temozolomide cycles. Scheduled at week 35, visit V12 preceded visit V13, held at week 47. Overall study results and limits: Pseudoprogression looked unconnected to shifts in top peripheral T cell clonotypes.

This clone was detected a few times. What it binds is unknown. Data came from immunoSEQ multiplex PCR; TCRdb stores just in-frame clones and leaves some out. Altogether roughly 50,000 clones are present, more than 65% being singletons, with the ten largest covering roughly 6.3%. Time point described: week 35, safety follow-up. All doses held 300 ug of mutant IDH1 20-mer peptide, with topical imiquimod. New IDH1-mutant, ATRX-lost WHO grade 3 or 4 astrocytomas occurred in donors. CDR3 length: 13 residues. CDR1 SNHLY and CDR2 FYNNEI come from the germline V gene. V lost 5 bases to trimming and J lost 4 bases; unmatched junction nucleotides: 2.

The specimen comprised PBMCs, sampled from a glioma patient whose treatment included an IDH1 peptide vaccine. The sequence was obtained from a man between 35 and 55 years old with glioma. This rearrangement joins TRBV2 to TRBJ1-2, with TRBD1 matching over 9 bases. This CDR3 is CASSLQGAYGYTF. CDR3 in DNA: TGTGCCAGCAGTTTACAGGGGGCCTATGGCTACACCTTC.